Shown below are 6 T cell receptor beta chains from a single sample sequenced in a study of CD8 T cells in ankylosing spondylitis. Each CDR3 protein gets one entry after TCRdb re-called the 5' RACE reads with MiXCR. The sample records 300,000 to 350,000 distinct CDR3 sequences, approximately 15% being singletons. The source material was blood, either unsorted or a sorted T cell fraction (not recorded which). Source of these receptors: a male donor with ankylosing spondylitis or in good health (not recorded which).

This clonotype was seen many times. The J gene is TRBJ2-1, the V gene TRBV5-1, with 12 bases aligning to TRBD2. V lost 4 bases and J lost 7; bases outside the gene matches: 3. CDR3 length: 14 residues. The V gene's germline CDR1 is SGHRS and CDR2 YFSETQ. CDR3 DNA: TGCGCCAGCAGCCCGACTAGCGGGAGTAATGAGCAGTTCTTC. The encoded protein is CASSPTSGSNEQFF.

The chain links TRBV7-6 to TRBJ2-1; a possible D gene is TRBD2 (6 bases). Germline CDR1 and CDR2: SGHVS and FNYEAQ. The CDR3 has 16 amino acids. V lost 3 bases and J 2 bases, leaving 14 bases between the germline ends. The CDR3 DNA is TGTGCCAGCAGCTTCCAAGCTAGCGTCGCCTACAATGAGCAGTTCTTC. It specifies CASSFQASVAYNEQFF.

This clonotype was seen repeatedly, ten times or more. V usage is TRBV2 and J usage is TRBJ2-2, with 7 bases matching TRBD1. Germline loops: CDR1 SNHLY, CDR2 FYNNEI. This CDR3 spans 14 amino acids. V shed 8 bases, J shed 2 bases, and the junction held 5 bases outside the gene matches. In DNA, the CDR3 is TGTGCCAGCCGGGACAGAGTAAACACCGGGGAGCTGTTTTTT. Protein product: CASRDRVNTGELFF.

The table lists this clonotype with a few counts. The chain combines TRBV6-1 with TRBJ2-3; tentative D call: TRBD2 (5 bases). Germline V gene lookup returns CDR1 MNHNS and CDR2 SASEGT. V gave up 8 bases and J gave up 4 bases, with 19 bases separating them. The CDR3 contains 15 residues. The chain's CDR3 is CASLGARAWADTQYF. CDR3 sequence (DNA): TGTGCCAGCTTGGGAGCTAGGGCATGGGCAGATACGCAGTATTTT.

The chain carries TRBV12-3 or TRBV12-4 and TRBJ1-2; D might be TRBD1 (6 bases). The CDR3 runs to 11 residues. Trimming took off 8 bases at V and 4 bases at J, with 8 bases between the two ends. The CDR3: CASGGGYGYTF. CDR3 bases: TGTGCCAGCGGGGGCGGCTATGGCTACACCTTC.

The chain carries TRBV6-5 and TRBJ2-7; D might be TRBD1 or TRBD2, each matching 5 bases. The CDR3 extends over 15 amino acids. V shed 2 bases and J shed 2 bases, with 13 bases lying between them. CDR1 is MNHEY and CDR2 is SVGAGI in the germline V gene. In DNA form, the CDR3 reads TGTGCCAGCAGTTACAGACGGGACCACCCCTACGAGCAGTACTTC. Translation: CASSYRRDHPYEQYF.